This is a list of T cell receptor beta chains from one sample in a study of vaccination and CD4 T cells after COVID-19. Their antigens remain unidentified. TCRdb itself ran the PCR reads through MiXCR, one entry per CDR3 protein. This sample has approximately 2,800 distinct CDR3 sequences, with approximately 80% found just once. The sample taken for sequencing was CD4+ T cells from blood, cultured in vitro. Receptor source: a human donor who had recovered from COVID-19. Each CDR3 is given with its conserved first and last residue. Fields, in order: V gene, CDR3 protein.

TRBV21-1	CASSLGGGSGTDTQYF
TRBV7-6	CASSPRGYSGNTIYF
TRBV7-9	CASSFTGPNTEAFF
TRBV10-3	CAVFRDPGAEAFF
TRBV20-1	CSARKGGGAETQYF
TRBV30	CAWSVPPPRATNTEAFF
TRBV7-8	CASSLREQANQPQHF
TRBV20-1	CSASLGGAGNSPLHF
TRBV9	CASSVRTANYGYTF
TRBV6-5	CASSYSGRNPYGYTF
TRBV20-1	CSATPTETQYF
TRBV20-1	CSARDPGNTGELFF
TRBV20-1	CSARDIKTGSQHF
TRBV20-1	CSASPEPDTQYF
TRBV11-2	CASRNRTGSYTF
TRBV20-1	CSARVLNTGELFF
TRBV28	CASTRGGRAEAFF
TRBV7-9	CASTGAGNTIYF
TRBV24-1	CATSDPRGVSYNEQFF
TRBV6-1	CASCPGGSYEQYF
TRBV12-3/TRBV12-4	CASSPRQGADTGELFF
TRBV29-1	CSVEVWGGSYEQYF
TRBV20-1	CSAGGGTGELDGYTF
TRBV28	CATTWGAYNEQFF
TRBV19	CASSIGAPATYEQYF
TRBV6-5	CASSYSGQGGLDYGYTF
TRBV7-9	CASSRPPGTGGVMEKLFF
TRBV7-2	CASSENRNEAFF
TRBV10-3	CATGRDSSYNEQFF
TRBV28	CASKRSNQPQHF
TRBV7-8	CASSARTGANYGYTF
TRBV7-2	CASSLGGYGYTF
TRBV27	CASSLYGLRAMNTEAFF
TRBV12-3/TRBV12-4	CASSITTGGNQPQHF
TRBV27	CASTTRYTEAFF
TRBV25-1	CASNRGGFGQPQHF
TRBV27	CASSDGQGWITMNTEAFF
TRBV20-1	CSAGDPTGEVEQYF
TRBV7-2	CASSPDRDNEQFF
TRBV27	CASRSSGGPYEQFF
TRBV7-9	CASSPNPVPGTASTPARSPLHF
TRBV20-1	CSARTSGGLYTGELFF
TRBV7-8	CASSFGRRDRANEKLFF
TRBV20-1	CSARARTYGYTF
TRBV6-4	CASSDSIFGAKQFF
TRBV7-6	CAIETGIHNEQFF
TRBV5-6	CASSFGDRAGNTIYF
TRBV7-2	CASSLLPNRQGANYGYTF